This TCR beta chain comes out of a study of spatial heterogeneity in lung cancer. Overall study: Across the raw uncorrected reads, a unique TCR and UMI combination was observed, on average, more than ten times.

This clonotype was observed at least ten times. A unique molecular identifier was attached to every TCR cDNA molecule. TCRdb used MiXCR to reprocess the 5' RACE reads, holding one entry per CDR3 protein. Of about 95,000 distinct CDR3 sequences in the sample, approximately 8.6% were seen once. CDR3 length: 14 residues. CDR1 and CDR2 (germline): SEHNR, FQNEAQ (reference sequence). Trimming stripped 5 bases from V and 2 bases from J, with 12 bases between. The time point denotes: sample taken at primary tumor resection. Unsorted whole RNA of tumor, nontumor lung or frozen PBMC was sequenced. Samples were obtained from approximately 72 donors, all untreated early-stage non-small cell lung cancer patients.

This TCR was sampled from a male donor with early-stage non-small cell lung cancer. Specimen: PBMCs, collected at surgery. The chain employs TRBV7-9 and TRBJ2-5, with unresolved D. CDR3 sequence reads: CASSPRARQETQYF. The CDR3 DNA follows: TGTGCCAGCAGCCCCCGGGCCCGACAAGAGACCCAGTACTTC.